Listed below are T cell receptor beta chains from one sample, sequenced in a study of blood T cells in healthy people across ages. TCRdb recomputed calls from the 5' RACE reads with MiXCR, one row per CDR3 protein. The repertoire holds about 800,000 distinct CDR3 sequences, with roughly 25% as singletons. These data were also reused for a study on T cells of mothers and their children.

Sample: blood. Source of these receptors: a boy aged 10-17 years in good health. Each CDR3 is given with its conserved first and last residue. Fields, in order: V gene, J gene, CDR3 protein.

>TRBV7-2|TRBJ2-7
CASSLGFKGPSPYEQYF
>TRBV7-2|TRBJ2-5
CASSLVFRGRAGETQYF
>TRBV7-9|TRBJ1-2
CASSHPTAPNYGYTF
>TRBV7-7|TRBJ2-2
CASSRTGGELFF
>TRBV4-1|TRBJ2-3
CASSQVAGSDTQYF
>TRBV11-2|TRBJ2-5
CASYLSAGSGETQYF
>TRBV9|-
CASSMSHLPAGQGVYEQYF
>TRBV2|TRBJ2-2
CASTDTNTGELFF
>TRBV28|TRBJ2-7
CASSLSGSNSYEQYF
>TRBV24-1|TRBJ2-1
CATSDFVGEQFF
>TRBV9|TRBJ1-3
CASSVEVGNTIYF
>TRBV5-1|TRBJ2-2
CASSLRQGPTGELFF
>TRBV15|-
CATSREVGTGGNEQYF
>TRBV27|TRBJ1-5
CASSLMMGTQPQHF
>TRBV27|TRBJ2-7
CASSFSGGVPHEQYF
>TRBV20-1|TRBJ2-4
CSARPTGIAKNIQYF
>TRBV30|TRBJ2-5
CAWDTGGWETQYF
>TRBV4-2|TRBJ2-7
CASSQVGGEYEQYF
>TRBV19|-
CASSNGGSSGIYDYEQYF
>TRBV5-1|-
CASSLELVYNEQFF
>TRBV24-1|TRBJ1-1
CATPPDRDGEAFF
>TRBV18|TRBJ2-1
CASSPVRAEGNEQFF
>TRBV18|TRBJ2-2
CASSPQDSQQTGELFF
>TRBV29-1|TRBJ1-1
CSVEGGGARVSTEAFF
>TRBV29-1|TRBJ2-7
CSVATGTGAYEQYF
>TRBV10-3|TRBJ2-1
CAISESIDNEQFF
>TRBV6-2/TRBV6-3|TRBJ2-7
CASIHRGQAYEQYF
>TRBV20-1|TRBJ1-5
CSARDPAGGQPQHF
>TRBV29-1|TRBJ1-1
CSVATGYTEAFF
>TRBV7-9|TRBJ2-1
CASSLTGFEQFF
>TRBV30|TRBJ2-5
CAWSPGAYKETQYF
>TRBV5-1|TRBJ2-1
CASRVGTGSYNEQFF
>TRBV7-9|TRBJ2-3
CASSFSGRTDTQYF